The clone carrying this TCR beta chain was seen just once. Profiling relied on immunoSEQ multiplex PCR, and the TCRdb table lists in-frame clones only, not all of them. The sample carries about 130,000 clones, about 90% recorded once. The sample originates from a study of T cell responses to AZD1222 COVID-19 vaccine. As for the study in general: Doses given second, at about 4 or about 12 weeks, were pooled.

There are 13 residues in the CDR3. V lost 10 bases, J lost 0 bases, and 12 bases lay in between. CDR1 is MNHEY and CDR2 is SVGAGI in the germline V gene. Sample: peripheral blood, taken on day 0 of AZD1222 vaccination. V gene TRBV6-5 combines with J gene TRBJ1-1; maybe TRBD1 (6 bases). This TCR was sampled from an adult in good health. CDR3 in DNA: TGTGCCACTGAGACAGGAATGAACACTGAAGCTTTCTTT. Its protein product is CATETGMNTEAFF.